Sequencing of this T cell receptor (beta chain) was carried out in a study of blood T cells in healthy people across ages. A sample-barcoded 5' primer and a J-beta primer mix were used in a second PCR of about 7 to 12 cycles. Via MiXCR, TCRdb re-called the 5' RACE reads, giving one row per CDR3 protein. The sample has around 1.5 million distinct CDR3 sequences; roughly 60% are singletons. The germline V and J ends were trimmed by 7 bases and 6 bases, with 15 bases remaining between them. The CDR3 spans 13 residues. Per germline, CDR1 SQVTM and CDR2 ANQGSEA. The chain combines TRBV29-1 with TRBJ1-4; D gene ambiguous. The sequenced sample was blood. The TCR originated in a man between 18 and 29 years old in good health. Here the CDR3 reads CSALAGWDEKLFF. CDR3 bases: TGCAGCGCCCTAGCGGGGTGGGATGAAAAACTGTTTTTT.